This is a list of T cell receptor beta chains from one sample in a study of T cells after yellow fever vaccination. TCRdb redid the calling of the 5' RACE reads with MiXCR, one entry per CDR3 protein. The sample carries tens of thousands of distinct CDR3 sequences, just under 8% recorded once. The sequencing here drew on CD8+ T cells sorted from PBMCs, taken on the day of the yellow fever booster vaccination. The receptors originated from a man aged 25 to 40 who received the YFV17D yellow fever vaccine. Both conserved end residues are part of each CDR3. A D gene is named only where the DNA matches it firmly. Clone size is stated in some rows and not others, as once, few, many or a class when expanded.

NA,TRBV20-1,11,TRBJ2-7,NA,CSVRESYEQYF,TGCAGTGTTCGGGAATCCTACGAGCAGTACTTC
NA,TRBV5-1,13,TRBJ2-1,few,CASSLVLKNEQFF,TGCGCCAGCAGCTTGGTACTAAAAAATGAGCAGTTCTTC
NA,TRBV7-9,15,TRBJ1-5,few,CASSPAGFGNQPQHF,TGTGCCAGCAGCCCCGCCGGGTTTGGGAATCAGCCCCAGCATTTT
NA,TRBV7-2,13,TRBJ2-7,NA,CAKQGSGTYEQYF,TGTGCCAAACAAGGAAGTGGAACCTACGAGCAGTACTTC
NA,TRBV6-2/TRBV6-3,18,TRBJ2-6,few,CASSTPDLTWAGANVLTF,TGTGCCAGCAGTACCCCCGACCTCACCTGGGCTGGGGCCAACGTCCTGACTTTC
TRBD2,TRBV29-1,16,TRBJ2-1,few,CSVEGLGGSEYNEQFF,TGCAGCGTTGAAGGTTTAGGCGGGAGCGAATACAATGAGCAGTTCTTC
NA,TRBV29-1,14,TRBJ2-7,few,CSVPTGAGEFEQYF,TGCAGCGTGCCCACCGGGGCAGGCGAATTCGAGCAGTACTTC
NA,TRBV15,15,TRBJ2-5,few,CATSRDLAGGETQYF,TGTGCCACCAGCAGAGATCTCGCAGGAGGAGAGACCCAGTACTTC
NA,TRBV6-5,14,TRBJ1-1,few,CASSYSDPATEAFF,TGTGCCAGCAGTTACTCGGACCCTGCCACTGAAGCTTTCTTT
NA,TRBV3-1,15,TRBJ2-7,many,CASSPARTQGYEQYF,TGTGCCAGCAGCCCTGCACGAACCCAGGGCTACGAGCAGTACTTC
NA,TRBV6-1,13,TRBJ2-3,NA,CASSPLTGDTQYF,TGTGCCAGCAGTCCCTTAACGGGAGATACGCAGTATTTT
NA,TRBV15,14,TRBJ2-7,few,CATSRDPDSYEQYF,TGTGCCACCAGCAGAGACCCGGACAGCTACGAGCAGTACTTC
NA,TRBV28,14,TRBJ1-4,few,CASSVTATNEKLFF,TGTGCCAGCAGTGTGACAGCGACTAATGAAAAACTGTTTTTT
TRBD2,TRBV6-1,15,TRBJ2-5,few,CASSPTSGRKETQYF,TGTGCCAGCAGTCCGACTAGCGGGAGAAAAGAGACCCAGTACTTC
NA,TRBV5-1,12,TRBJ1-1,NA,CASSVGPTEAFF,TGCGCCAGCAGCGTCGGCCCCACTGAAGCTTTCTTT
TRBD2,TRBV9,12,TRBJ2-7,few,CASSLGLHEQYF,TGTGCCAGCAGCCTGGGACTACACGAGCAGTACTTC
TRBD1,TRBV28,17,TRBJ2-7,NA,CASSFTVGGQDTYEQYF,TGTGCCAGCAGTTTTACAGTCGGGGGACAGGACACCTACGAGCAGTACTTC
NA,TRBV25-1,13,TRBJ1-1,few,CASSELDGTEAFF,TGTGCCAGCAGTGAATTGGATGGGACTGAAGCTTTCTTT
NA,TRBV9,13,TRBJ2-5,few,CASGGNRVETQYF,TGTGCCAGCGGCGGGAACAGGGTGGAGACCCAGTACTTC
NA,TRBV4-1,15,TRBJ2-1,many,CASSQDLTGFYEQFF,TGCGCCAGCAGCCAAGATTTGACGGGGTTTTATGAGCAGTTCTTC
NA,TRBV28,15,TRBJ2-7,NA,CASSLGRTISYEQYF,TGTGCCAGCAGTTTAGGGCGAACGATCTCCTACGAGCAGTACTTC
NA,TRBV21-1,12,TRBJ2-1,NA,CASTTAREEQFF,TGTGCCAGCACCACGGCCCGGGAGGAGCAGTTCTTC
NA,TRBV12-3/TRBV12-4,12,TRBJ1-1,NA,CASSVISTEAFF,TGTGCCAGCAGTGTCATCTCCACTGAAGCTTTCTTT
NA,TRBV7-8,12,TRBJ1-5,NA,CASSSVNQPQHF,TGTGCCAGCAGCTCGGTGAATCAGCCCCAGCATTTT
NA,TRBV9,12,TRBJ2-5,few,CASSVDQETQYF,TGTGCCAGCAGCGTAGACCAGGAGACCCAGTACTTC
TRBD2,TRBV19,15,TRBJ2-1,NA,CASTGTSGAYNEQFF,TGTGCCAGTACAGGTACTAGCGGTGCCTACAATGAGCAGTTCTTC
NA,TRBV7-6,14,TRBJ2-4,many,CASSPKGSGNIQYF,TGTGCCAGCAGCCCCAAGGGTAGTGGAAACATTCAGTACTTC
TRBD1,TRBV28,17,TRBJ2-7,NA,CASSFVPMGQGDYEQYF,TGTGCCAGCAGTTTTGTCCCAATGGGACAGGGAGACTACGAGCAGTACTTC
NA,TRBV7-6,13,TRBJ2-2,NA,CASSSGQSGELFF,TGTGCCAGCAGCTCAGGACAGTCCGGGGAGCTGTTTTTT
TRBD1,TRBV20-1,13,TRBJ2-7,few,CSAPGTDDHEQYF,TGCAGTGCCCCCGGGACAGATGACCACGAGCAGTACTTC
NA,TRBV12-5,13,TRBJ1-2,few,CASAMGGDYGYTF,TGTGCTAGTGCCATGGGGGGGGACTATGGCTACACCTTC
TRBD2,TRBV24-1,21,TRBJ2-1,NA,CATSDTRLAGDPPPRNNEQFF,TGTGCCACCAGTGACACCCGACTAGCGGGAGACCCTCCCCCACGCAACAATGAGCAGTTCTTC
NA,TRBV2,14,TRBJ2-3,many,CASSVTGPPDTQYF,TGTGCCAGCAGTGTGACGGGACCCCCGGATACGCAGTATTTT
NA,TRBV4-3,18,TRBJ2-3,NA,CASSQGNIGPNPTDTQYF,TGCGCCAGCAGCCAAGGAAACATCGGTCCCAACCCCACAGATACGCAGTATTTT
NA,TRBV29-1,12,TRBJ2-7,NA,CSVVAMSYEQYF,TGCAGCGTTGTTGCGATGAGCTACGAGCAGTACTTC
TRBD2,TRBV11-2,16,TRBJ2-3,many,CASSLQSGSLADTQYF,TGTGCCAGCAGCTTACAGAGCGGGAGTTTAGCAGATACGCAGTATTTT
TRBD2,TRBV12-3/TRBV12-4,14,TRBJ2-3,NA,CASGYSGRTDTQYF,TGTGCCAGCGGGTATAGCGGGAGGACAGATACGCAGTATTTT
NA,TRBV11-2,18,TRBJ2-5,few,CASSLDWRGGTAQETQYF,TGTGCCAGCAGCTTAGATTGGAGGGGCGGGACAGCCCAAGAGACCCAGTACTTC
NA,TRBV5-6,15,TRBJ2-3,NA,CASSLTVTSTDTQYF,TGTGCCAGCAGCTTGACCGTTACTAGCACAGATACGCAGTATTTT
TRBD2,TRBV29-1,16,TRBJ2-2,many,CSVEDLGGRNTGELFF,TGCAGCGTTGAAGATCTGGGCGGGAGGAACACCGGGGAGCTGTTTTTT
NA,TRBV19,15,TRBJ2-2,few,CASSLEALATGELFF,TGTGCCAGTAGTCTAGAAGCGCTAGCGACCGGGGAGCTGTTTTTT
NA,TRBV7-8,16,TRBJ2-3,NA,CASSYLGGTSADTQYF,TGTGCCAGCAGCTATCTCGGCGGGACCAGCGCAGATACGCAGTATTTT
TRBD2,TRBV6-6,13,TRBJ2-1,NA,CASSYVREGEQFF,TGTGCCAGCAGTTATGTGCGGGAGGGTGAGCAGTTCTTC
TRBD2,TRBV7-9,17,TRBJ2-3,medium-sized,CASRVAGGISDTDTQYF,TGTGCCAGCAGAGTAGCGGGAGGGATTTCCGACACAGATACGCAGTATTTT
TRBD2,TRBV15,19,TRBJ2-5,few,CATSRDRSSSGRAGETQYF,TGTGCCACCAGCAGAGATCGGTCGAGTAGCGGGAGGGCCGGAGAGACCCAGTACTTC
NA,TRBV27,12,TRBJ2-7,many,CASSLSGAEQYF,TGTGCCAGCAGTTTATCTGGCGCCGAGCAGTACTTC
NA,TRBV20-1,14,TRBJ2-3,few,CSGGGGSSTDTQYF,TGCAGTGGGGGGGGCGGGAGTTCGACAGATACGCAGTATTTT
NA,TRBV24-1,17,TRBJ2-1,many,CATSDPFGESSYNEQFF,TGTGCCACCAGTGACCCTTTTGGGGAGTCCTCCTACAATGAGCAGTTCTTC
TRBD2,TRBV11-2,13,TRBJ2-1,many,CASLPSGSDEQFF,TGTGCCAGCCTCCCTAGCGGGAGCGATGAGCAGTTCTTC
NA,TRBV5-5,14,TRBJ1-4,NA,CASSAAAEGEKLFF,TGTGCCAGCAGCGCCGCCGCAGAGGGTGAAAAACTGTTTTTT
NA,TRBV20-1,16,TRBJ1-1,many,CSARDLTETENTEAFF,TGCAGTGCTAGAGATCTTACAGAAACAGAGAACACTGAAGCTTTCTTT
TRBD1,TRBV10-3,15,TRBJ2-7,many,CAISEPRDRVYEQYF,TGTGCCATCAGTGAACCCCGGGACAGGGTTTACGAGCAGTACTTC
TRBD2,TRBV27,16,TRBJ2-3,NA,CASSLLPSGSTDTQYF,TGTGCCAGCAGTTTATTGCCTAGCGGAAGCACAGATACGCAGTATTTT
NA,TRBV15,12,TRBJ1-3,NA,CATSSTGNTIYF,TGTGCCACCAGCAGCACTGGAAACACCATATATTTT
NA,TRBV6-5,13,TRBJ2-2,few,CASSTGGHGELFF,TGTGCCAGCAGTACCGGGGGGCACGGGGAGCTGTTTTTT
TRBD2,TRBV29-1,13,TRBJ2-3,NA,CSVAAGGSDTQYF,TGCAGCGTTGCCGCGGGAGGCTCTGATACGCAGTATTTT
NA,TRBV11-2,14,TRBJ2-7,few,CASSTRDWPYEQYF,TGTGCCAGCTCCACCCGGGACTGGCCCTACGAGCAGTACTTC
TRBD2,TRBV10-3,13,TRBJ2-7,NA,CAIGGVSSYEQYF,TGTGCCATCGGGGGGGTGAGCTCCTACGAGCAGTACTTC
NA,TRBV29-1,11,TRBJ2-2,few,CSIQSTGELFF,TGCAGCATACAAAGCACCGGGGAGCTGTTTTTT
TRBD1,TRBV27,14,TRBJ2-7,many,CASSSGTGGYEQYF,TGTGCCAGCAGTTCCGGGACAGGGGGGTACGAGCAGTACTTC